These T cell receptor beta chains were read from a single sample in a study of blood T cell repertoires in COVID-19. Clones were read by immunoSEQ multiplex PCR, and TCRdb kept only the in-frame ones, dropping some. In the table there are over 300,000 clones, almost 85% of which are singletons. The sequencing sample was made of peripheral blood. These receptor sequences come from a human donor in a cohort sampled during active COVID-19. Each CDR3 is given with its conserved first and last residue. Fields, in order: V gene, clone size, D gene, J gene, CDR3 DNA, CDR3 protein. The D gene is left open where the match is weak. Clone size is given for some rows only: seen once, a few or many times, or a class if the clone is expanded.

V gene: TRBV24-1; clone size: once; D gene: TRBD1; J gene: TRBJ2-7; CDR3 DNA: TGTGCCACCAGTGATTTGGAGGGGGCGCGGCAGTACTTC; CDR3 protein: CATSDLEGARQYF
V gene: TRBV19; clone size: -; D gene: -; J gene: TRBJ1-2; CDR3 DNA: TGTGCCACCCAAGGGGGTCGAGGCTACACCTTC; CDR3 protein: CATQGGRGYTF
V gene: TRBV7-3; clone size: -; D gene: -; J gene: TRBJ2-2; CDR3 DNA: TGTGCCAGCAGCCTCCACACCGGGGAGCTGTTTTTT; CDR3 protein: CASSLHTGELFF
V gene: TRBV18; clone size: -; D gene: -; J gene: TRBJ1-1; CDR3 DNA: TGTGCCAGCTCACCAGGGGCTAACACTGAAGCTTTCTTT; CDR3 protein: CASSPGANTEAFF
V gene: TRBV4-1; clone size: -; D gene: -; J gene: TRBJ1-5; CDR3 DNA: TGCGCCAGCAGCCACCCCAGAGGGGGAAGTGCCAGCAATCAGCCCCAGCATTTT; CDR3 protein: CASSHPRGGSASNQPQHF
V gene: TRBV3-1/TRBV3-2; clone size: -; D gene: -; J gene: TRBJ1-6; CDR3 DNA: TGTGCCAGCAGCCAAGAGACAGGAAATTCACCCCTCCACTTT; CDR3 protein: CASSQETGNSPLHF
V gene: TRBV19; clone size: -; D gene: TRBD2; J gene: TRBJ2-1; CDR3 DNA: TGTGCCAGTAGTAGCCAGGGAGGGGACAATGAGCAGTTCTTC; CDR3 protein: CASSSQGGDNEQFF
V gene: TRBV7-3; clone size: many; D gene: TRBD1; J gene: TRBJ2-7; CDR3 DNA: TGTGCCAGCAGCCCCGGGACAGGGTTCGAGCAGTACTTC; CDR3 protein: CASSPGTGFEQYF
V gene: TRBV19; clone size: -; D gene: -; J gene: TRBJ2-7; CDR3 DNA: TGTGCCAGTAGTAAGACAGATTACTACGAGCAGTACTTC; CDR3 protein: CASSKTDYYEQYF
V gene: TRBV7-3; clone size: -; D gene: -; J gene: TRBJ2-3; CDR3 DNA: TGTGCCAGCAGCTTATTAGGGGGCACAGATACGCAGTATTTT; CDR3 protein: CASSLLGGTDTQYF
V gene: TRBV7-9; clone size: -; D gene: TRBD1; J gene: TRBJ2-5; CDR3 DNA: TGTGCCAGCAGCCCGTCCACCGGGACAGGGGGATTTGGGACCCAGTACTTC; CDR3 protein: CASSPSTGTGGFGTQYF
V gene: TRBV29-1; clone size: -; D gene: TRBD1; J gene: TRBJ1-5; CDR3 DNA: TGCAGCGTGGGACAGGGTAGCAATCAGCCCCAGCATTTT; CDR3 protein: CSVGQGSNQPQHF
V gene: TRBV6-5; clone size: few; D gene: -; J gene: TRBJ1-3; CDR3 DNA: TGTGCCAGCAGTCCTGGACAGCGGGGAAACACCATATATTTT; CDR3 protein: CASSPGQRGNTIYF
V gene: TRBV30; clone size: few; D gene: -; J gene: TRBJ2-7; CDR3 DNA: TGTGCCTGGACCCGCGGGGAATCTTACGAGCAGTACTTC; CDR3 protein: CAWTRGESYEQYF
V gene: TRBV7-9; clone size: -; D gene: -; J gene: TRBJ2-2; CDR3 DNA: TGTGCCAGCAGCTATGACTCGACAGGCACCGGGGAGCTGTTTTTT; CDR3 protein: CASSYDSTGTGELFF
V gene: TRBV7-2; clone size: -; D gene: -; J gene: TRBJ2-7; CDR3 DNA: TGTGCCAGCAGCCCAAAAGCGGGCCCCTACGAGCAGTACTTC; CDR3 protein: CASSPKAGPYEQYF
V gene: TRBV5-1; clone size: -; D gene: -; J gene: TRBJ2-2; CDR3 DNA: TGCGCCAGCAGCCCTGAGGAAGTTTTGACCGGGGAGCTGTTTTTT; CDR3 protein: CASSPEEVLTGELFF
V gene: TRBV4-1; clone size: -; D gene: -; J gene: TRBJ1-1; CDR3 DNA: TGCGCCAGCAGCCAAGAACCCAGGGTAAACACTGAAGCTTTCTTT; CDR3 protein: CASSQEPRVNTEAFF
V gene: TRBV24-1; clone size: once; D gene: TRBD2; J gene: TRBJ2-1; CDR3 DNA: TGTGCCACCAGTGAGACCGACGGGGGGGGGTACAATGAGCAGTTCTTC; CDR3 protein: CATSETDGGGYNEQFF
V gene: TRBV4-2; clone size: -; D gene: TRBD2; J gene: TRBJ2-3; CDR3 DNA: TGTGCCAGCAGCCTTCGCGATAGCGGGTATTCAGATACGCAGTATTTT; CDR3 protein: CASSLRDSGYSDTQYF
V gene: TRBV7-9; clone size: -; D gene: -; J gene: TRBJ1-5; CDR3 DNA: TGTGCCAGCGCCGGGGGGGATCAGCCCCAGCATTTT; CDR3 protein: CASAGGDQPQHF
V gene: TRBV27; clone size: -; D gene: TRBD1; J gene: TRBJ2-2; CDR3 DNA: TGTGCCAGCCGACCGGGACAGATCAACACCGGGGAGCTGTTTTTT; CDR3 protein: CASRPGQINTGELFF
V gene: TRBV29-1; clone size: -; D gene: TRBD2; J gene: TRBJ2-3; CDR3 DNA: TGCAGCGTTGAGACTAGCGGGGGGGCGGATACGCAGTATTTT; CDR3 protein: CSVETSGGADTQYF
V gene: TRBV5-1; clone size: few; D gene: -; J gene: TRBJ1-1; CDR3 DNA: TGCGCCAGCGCCGGGGGAAACACTGAAGCTTTCTTT; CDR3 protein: CASAGGNTEAFF
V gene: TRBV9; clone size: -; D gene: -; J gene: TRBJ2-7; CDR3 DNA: TGTGCCAGCAACCCCGGCAGGGGTGGAACCGAGCAGTACTTC; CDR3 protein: CASNPGRGGTEQYF
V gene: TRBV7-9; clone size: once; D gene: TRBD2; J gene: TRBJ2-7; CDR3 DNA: TGTGCCAGCAGCACCTGGGGGGGTGACGAGCAGTACTTC; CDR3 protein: CASSTWGGDEQYF
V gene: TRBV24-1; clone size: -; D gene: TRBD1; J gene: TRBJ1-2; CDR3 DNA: TGTGCCACCAGTGATTTGCGGACAGGAGGTGGCTACACCTTC; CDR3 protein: CATSDLRTGGGYTF
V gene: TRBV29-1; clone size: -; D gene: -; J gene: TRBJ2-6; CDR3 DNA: TGCAGCGCTCAGGCTGGGGCCAACGTCCTGACTTTC; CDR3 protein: CSAQAGANVLTF
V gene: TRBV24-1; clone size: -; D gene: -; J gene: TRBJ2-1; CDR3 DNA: TGTGCCACCAGTGGGCCCGGGACTTCGAGCTCCTACAATGAGCAGTTCTTC; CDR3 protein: CATSGPGTSSSYNEQFF
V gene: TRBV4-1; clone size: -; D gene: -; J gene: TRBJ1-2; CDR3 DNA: TGCGCCAGCAGCCAAGTCTTCACATCTCGGGGGACGCCTGGCTACACCTTC; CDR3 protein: CASSQVFTSRGTPGYTF
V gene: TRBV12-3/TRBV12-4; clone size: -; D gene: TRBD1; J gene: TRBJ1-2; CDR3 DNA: TGTGCCAGCAGCTCGATGCCGGACAGGGCAGCGTTC; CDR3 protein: CASSSMPDRAAF
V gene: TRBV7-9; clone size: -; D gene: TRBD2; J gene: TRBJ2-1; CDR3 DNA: TGTGCCAGCAGCTTCCAGCGGGGGACCTACAATGAGCAGTTCTTC; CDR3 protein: CASSFQRGTYNEQFF
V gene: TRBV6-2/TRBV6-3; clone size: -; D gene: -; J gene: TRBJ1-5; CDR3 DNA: TGTGCCAGCAGTTACTCGGAGCAGCCCCAGCATTTT; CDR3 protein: CASSYSEQPQHF
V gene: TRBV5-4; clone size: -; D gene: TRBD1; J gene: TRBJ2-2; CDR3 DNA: TGTGCCAGCAGCCCGCAGGTGCGACAGGGGGCTCCCCGGGCCGGGGAGCTGTTTTTT; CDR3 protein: CASSPQVRQGAPRAGELFF
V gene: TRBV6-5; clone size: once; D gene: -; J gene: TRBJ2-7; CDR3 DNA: TGTGCCAGCAGTAACGCCGGGGAGCAGTACTTC; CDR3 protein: CASSNAGEQYF
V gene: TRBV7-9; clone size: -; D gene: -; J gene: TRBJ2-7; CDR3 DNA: TGTGCCAGCAGCTTAGAAGCGCCCTACGAGCAGTACTTC; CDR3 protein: CASSLEAPYEQYF
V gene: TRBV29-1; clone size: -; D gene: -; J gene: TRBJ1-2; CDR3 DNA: TGCAGCGTTGAACGGGGTAGTGGCTACACCTTC; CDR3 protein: CSVERGSGYTF
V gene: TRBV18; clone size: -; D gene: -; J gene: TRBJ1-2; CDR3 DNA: TGTGCCAGCTCACCCGGGGGGAACTATGGCTACACCTTC; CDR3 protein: CASSPGGNYGYTF
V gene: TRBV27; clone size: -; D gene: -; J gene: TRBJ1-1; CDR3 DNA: TGTGCCAGCAGCCTTACAGGGAACACTGAAGCTTTCTTT; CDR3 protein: CASSLTGNTEAFF
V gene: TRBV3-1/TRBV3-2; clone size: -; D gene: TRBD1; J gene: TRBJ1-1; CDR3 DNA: TGTGCCAGCAGCCAAGCGTGGGGACAGGTATCCCTGAACACTGAAGCTTTCTTT; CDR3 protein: CASSQAWGQVSLNTEAFF
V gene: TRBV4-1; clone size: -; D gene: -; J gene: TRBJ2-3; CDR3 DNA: TGCGCCAGCAGACCCCGGGACTCACCTTTCTCGCCTAGCACAGATACGCAGTATTTT; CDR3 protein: CASRPRDSPFSPSTDTQYF
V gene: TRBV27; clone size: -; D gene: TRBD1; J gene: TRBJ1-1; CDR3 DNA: TGTGCCAGCAGACCTACAGGGGTAAACACTGAAGCTTTCTTT; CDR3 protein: CASRPTGVNTEAFF
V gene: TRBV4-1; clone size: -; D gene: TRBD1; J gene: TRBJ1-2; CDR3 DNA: TGCGCCAGCACCCCACCCGGGACAGTCTATGGCTACACCTTC; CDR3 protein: CASTPPGTVYGYTF
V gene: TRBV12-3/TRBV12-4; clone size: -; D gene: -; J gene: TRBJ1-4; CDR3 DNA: TGTGCCAGCAGTTTGATATTGGGGGGAAAACTGTTTTTT; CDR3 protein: CASSLILGGKLFF
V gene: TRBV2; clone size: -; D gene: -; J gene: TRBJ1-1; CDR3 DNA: TGTGCCAGCAGTCCCAGGCAGGTCATGAACACTGAAGCTTTCTTT; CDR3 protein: CASSPRQVMNTEAFF
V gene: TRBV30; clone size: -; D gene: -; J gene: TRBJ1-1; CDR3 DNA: TGTGCCTGGAGTCCCTCTTGGCAGATTGAAGCTTTCTTT; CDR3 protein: CAWSPSWQIEAFF